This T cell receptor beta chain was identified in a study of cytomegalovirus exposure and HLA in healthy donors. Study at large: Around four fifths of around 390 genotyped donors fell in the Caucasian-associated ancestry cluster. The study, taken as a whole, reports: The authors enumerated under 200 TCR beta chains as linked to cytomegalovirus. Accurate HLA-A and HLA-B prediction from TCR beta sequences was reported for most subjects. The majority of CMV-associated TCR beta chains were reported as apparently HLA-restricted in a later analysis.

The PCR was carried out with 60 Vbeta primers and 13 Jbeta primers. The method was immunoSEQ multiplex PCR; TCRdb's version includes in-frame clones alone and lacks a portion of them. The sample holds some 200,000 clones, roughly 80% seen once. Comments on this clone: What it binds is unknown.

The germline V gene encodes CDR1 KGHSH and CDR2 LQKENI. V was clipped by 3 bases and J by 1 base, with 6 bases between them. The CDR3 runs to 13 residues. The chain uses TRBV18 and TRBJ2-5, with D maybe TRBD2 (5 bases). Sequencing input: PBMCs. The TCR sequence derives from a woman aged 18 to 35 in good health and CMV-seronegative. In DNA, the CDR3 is TGTGCCAGCTCACCCGGGGTCCAAGAGACCCAGTACTTC. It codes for CASSPGVQETQYF.